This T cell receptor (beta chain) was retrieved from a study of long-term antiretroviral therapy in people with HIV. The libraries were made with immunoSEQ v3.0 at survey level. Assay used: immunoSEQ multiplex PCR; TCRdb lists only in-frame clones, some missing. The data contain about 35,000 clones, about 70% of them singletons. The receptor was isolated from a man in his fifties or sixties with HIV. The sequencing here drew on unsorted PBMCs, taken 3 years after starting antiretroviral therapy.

The CDR3 reads CASRVYYGYTF. In DNA, the CDR3 is TGTGCCAGCAGGGTTTACTATGGCTACACCTTC. The chain employs TRBV25-1 and TRBJ1-2, with D unresolved. Germline-derived CDR1 and CDR2 are MGHDK and SYGVNS. V dropped 6 bases and J dropped 3 bases, with 5 bases sitting between them. The CDR3 extends over 11 amino acids.